Listed below are T cell receptor beta chains from one sample, sequenced in a study of identifying expanded T cells in peripheral blood. Generated by immunoSEQ multiplex PCR, the TCRdb table keeps only in-frame clones and is missing some. The sample lists 91,000 or so clones, 88% seen once, with approximately 3.9% in the top ten. Material for sequencing was blood. The origin of the receptors is a person aged 18 to 70 in good health. Each CDR3 is given with its conserved first and last residue. A D gene is named only where the DNA matches it firmly. Clone size is given for some rows only: seen once, a few or many times, or a class if the clone is expanded.

TGTGCCAGCAGCTTGGCCAGGCGGGAGGAGGGCACAGATACGCAGTATTTT CASSLARREEGTDTQYF TRBJ2-3 TRBV5-4 TRBD2 17 NA
TGTGCCAGCTCTCTGCTAGGGGGACTAGCGGGATCAGTCAATGAGCAGTTCTTC CASSLLGGLAGSVNEQFF TRBJ2-1 TRBV18 TRBD2 18 NA
TGTGCCAGCAGCTTAGATCGGAGAAAACTGTTTTTT CASSLDRRKLFF TRBJ1-4 TRBV7-9 NA 12 few
TGTGCCAGCAGCTTGGACCCCGGAGTCCGGAGCTCCTACGAGCAGTACTTC CASSLDPGVRSSYEQYF TRBJ2-7 TRBV5-6 NA 17 NA
TGCTACCCTCCAACAGGGCGACAGAACACTGAAGCTTTCTTT CYPPTGRQNTEAFF TRBJ1-1 TRBV18 NA 14 few
TGCGCCAGCAGCTTCAGACCATTAACTAGCGGCGAAAGAATTACCTACGAGCAGTACTTC CASSFRPLTSGERITYEQYF TRBJ2-7 TRBV5-1 TRBD2 20 NA
TGTGCCAGCTCACCGGGGACTAGCGGGACTGTTAGCTCCTACGAGCAGTACTTC CASSPGTSGTVSSYEQYF TRBJ2-7 TRBV18 TRBD2 18 few
TGTGCCAGCAGTTACTCCGGGCCCGAATTCAATTCACCCCTCCACTTT CASSYSGPEFNSPLHF TRBJ1-6 TRBV6-5 NA 16 NA
TGTGCCAGCAGCCTTGGACAGGGAAGGGGTTCACCCCTCCACTTT CASSLGQGRGSPLHF TRBJ1-6 TRBV2 TRBD1 15 NA
TGTGCCAGCAGCTTAGGGGACAGCCCGTTAAGCAATCAGCCCCAGCATTTT CASSLGDSPLSNQPQHF TRBJ1-5 TRBV7-9 TRBD1 17 once
TGTGCCAGCAGTGAATACCCCTTCCCGGGAGCCTACAATGAGCAGTTCTTC CASSEYPFPGAYNEQFF TRBJ2-1 TRBV25-1 NA 17 NA
TGTGCCAGCAGCGGCGCGGGACTTTACAATGAGCAGTTCTTC CASSGAGLYNEQFF TRBJ2-1 TRBV5-4 NA 14 few
TGTGCCAGCAGACGAGGACGGCTCAATGAAAAACTGTTTTTT CASRRGRLNEKLFF TRBJ1-4 TRBV27 NA 14 NA
TGTGCCAGCAGGGACAGGGGAATCGGGGAGCTGTTTTTT CASRDRGIGELFF TRBJ2-2 TRBV6-6 TRBD1 13 NA
TGTGCCAGCAGTTTTCGGGGATTTGGTCAGCCCCAGCATTTT CASSFRGFGQPQHF TRBJ1-5 TRBV27 NA 14 NA
TGTGCCAGCAGCGCACTAGCGGGACGCGGCAATGAGCAGTTCTTC CASSALAGRGNEQFF TRBJ2-1 TRBV11-2 TRBD2 15 NA
TGCGCCAGCAGCTTGGCTGGGGACAGTCAATTGGCCAAAAACATTCAGTACTTC CASSLAGDSQLAKNIQYF TRBJ2-4 TRBV5-1 TRBD1 18 NA
TGTGCCAGCAGCTTGAGCGGAGAGACCCAGTACTTC CASSLSGETQYF TRBJ2-5 TRBV5-6 NA 12 NA
TGTGCCAGCAGTTTGGCAGGGGGCCTTAATCAGCCCCAGCATTTT CASSLAGGLNQPQHF TRBJ1-5 TRBV28 TRBD1 15 many
TGTGCCAGCAGCTATATTTACGAGGGCTACGAGCAGTACTTC CASSYIYEGYEQYF TRBJ2-7 TRBV27 NA 14 NA
TGTGCCAGCAGAGGGGGGGCGAACCAAGAGACCCAGTACTTC CASRGGANQETQYF TRBJ2-5 TRBV2 NA 14 NA
TGCGCCAGCACTCCTCCCACCGGTCCTGAACTCGATGAGCAGTTCTTC CASTPPTGPELDEQFF TRBJ2-1 TRBV10-2 NA 16 few
TGTGCCAGCAGCCAATTTTCTAGCACAGATACGCAGTATTTT CASSQFSSTDTQYF TRBJ2-3 TRBV4-2 NA 14 NA
TGTGCCAGCAGTTTACCGGGACTAGGATCCTACGAGCAGTACTTC CASSLPGLGSYEQYF TRBJ2-7 TRBV28 TRBD2 15 NA
TGTGCCAGCAGCTTAGTGGGGGGCGGGACCGGGGAGCTGTTTTTT CASSLVGGGTGELFF TRBJ2-2 TRBV7-2 NA 15 NA
TGTGCCAGCTCCCGGGGAACCGGCAATCAGCCCCAGCATTTT CASSRGTGNQPQHF TRBJ1-5 TRBV6-5 NA 14 NA
TGTGCCAGCAGCTCGAGAGGGACTATCAGCAATGAGCAGTTCTTC CASSSRGTISNEQFF TRBJ2-1 TRBV7-3 TRBD2 15 NA
TGTGCCTGGAATTCCTGGGGAGAGGAAAAACTGTTTTTT CAWNSWGEEKLFF TRBJ1-4 TRBV30 NA 13 NA
TGCGCCAGCAGCCCAGGACTAGCGGGGGGGCAGGTTGAGCAGTTCTTC CASSPGLAGGQVEQFF TRBJ2-1 TRBV5-1 TRBD2 16 NA
TGTGCCAGCACTCCCAGGGCGGGGGGATACAATGAGCAGTTCTTC CASTPRAGGYNEQFF TRBJ2-1 TRBV28 TRBD2 15 NA
TGTGCCAGCAGTGAAGAAGCGGGGGGGCCGTGGGAGCAGTACTTC CASSEEAGGPWEQYF TRBJ2-7 TRBV6-1 TRBD2 15 once
TGTGCCAGCAGCTTATGGGAGGGTGAGCAGTTCTTC CASSLWEGEQFF TRBJ2-1 TRBV5-4 TRBD2 12 once
TGTGCCAGCAGTTTAGACAGGGGAGCCACTGAAGCTTTCTTT CASSLDRGATEAFF TRBJ1-1 TRBV27 TRBD1 14 NA
TGCGCCAGCAGCTTGGAGGGCTCCTATAATTCACCCCTCCACTTT CASSLEGSYNSPLHF TRBJ1-6 TRBV5-1 NA 15 NA
TGTGCCAGCACCCAGGACAGATGGGACACTGAAGCTTTCTTT CASTQDRWDTEAFF TRBJ1-1 TRBV7-3 NA 14 NA
TGTGCCAGCAGTTACTCACGGGACAGGGACGAGCAGTACTTC CASSYSRDRDEQYF TRBJ2-7 TRBV6-5 TRBD1 14 NA
TGTGCCAGCAGTCCCGGGTCCTTGGGCCAGCCCCAGCATTTT CASSPGSLGQPQHF TRBJ1-5 TRBV2 NA 14 NA
TGTGCCAGCAGGCCGACGGAGGCCTACGAGCAGTACTTC CASRPTEAYEQYF TRBJ2-7 TRBV27 NA 13 NA
TGTGCCAGCAGCTTAACGACGATCCAGGGGCAGTTCTTC CASSLTTIQGQFF TRBJ2-1 TRBV7-3 NA 13 NA
TGTGCCAGCAGCGGGGGTGCAGATACGCAGTATTTT CASSGGADTQYF TRBJ2-3 TRBV9 NA 12 NA
TGTGCCAGCAGTGACTCGGGGGGCACAGATACGCAGTATTTT CASSDSGGTDTQYF TRBJ2-3 TRBV6-4 NA 14 NA
TGTGCCAGCAGTCCCGGGGTGAACAATCAGCCCCAGCATTTT CASSPGVNNQPQHF TRBJ1-5 TRBV27 NA 14 NA
TGTGCCAGCTCCCCCATTCGGACAGGGGGCCTCGGGTACGAGCAGTACTTC CASSPIRTGGLGYEQYF TRBJ2-7 TRBV18 TRBD1 17 NA
TGTGCCAGCAGTTTATACGGGAGGGGGGAGCTGTTTTTT CASSLYGRGELFF TRBJ2-2 TRBV27 TRBD2 13 many
TGTGCCAGCACCGTACGACTAGCGGGAGTCTCAGATACGCAGTATTTT CASTVRLAGVSDTQYF TRBJ2-3 TRBV5-4 TRBD2 16 NA
TGTGCCAGCAGCAGGCTCGGGGGGAATCAGCCCCAGCATTTT CASSRLGGNQPQHF TRBJ1-5 TRBV28 NA 14 NA
TGTGCCAGCAGCTTGGACGGACAGGATTATCAGCCCCAGCATTTT CASSLDGQDYQPQHF TRBJ1-5 TRBV7-8 TRBD1 15 NA
TGCGCCAGCAGCTTTTCTCCTAGCGGGACCGGCTCCTACGAGCAGTACTTC CASSFSPSGTGSYEQYF TRBJ2-7 TRBV5-1 TRBD2 17 NA
TGTGCCAGCAGCTTAGGGCGGGGGGGACGCACAGATACGCAGTATTTT CASSLGRGGRTDTQYF TRBJ2-3 TRBV5-4 TRBD2 16 NA
TGTGCCAGCAGCTCCCTCGACGGGGAGCCCCAGCATTTT CASSSLDGEPQHF TRBJ1-5 TRBV7-2 NA 13 NA
TGTGCCAGCAGCAAAGTGGGTTTGAACACTGAAGCTTTCTTT CASSKVGLNTEAFF TRBJ1-1 TRBV21-1 NA 14 NA
TGTGCCAGCAGCCCCTGGACAGGGAGGGAGACCCAGTACTTC CASSPWTGRETQYF TRBJ2-5 TRBV7-9 TRBD1 14 few
TGTGCCAGCAGTGACGAGGGCATGGCCGGGGAGCTGTTTTTT CASSDEGMAGELFF TRBJ2-2 TRBV6-4 NA 14 NA
TGTGCCAGCAGTTTAACGGGTGATCAGCCCCAGCATTTT CASSLTGDQPQHF TRBJ1-5 TRBV28 NA 13 NA
TGTGCCAGCAGCTTAGTTTCCTACGAGCAGTACTTC CASSLVSYEQYF TRBJ2-7 TRBV7-9 NA 12 NA
TGTGCCAGCAGTTACTCACACGGACTTAATGAAAAACTGTTTTTT CASSYSHGLNEKLFF TRBJ1-4 TRBV6-6 NA 15 NA
TGTGCCAGCAGGAGGACAGCAAGTGTTTTCACTGAAGCTTTCTTT CASRRTASVFTEAFF TRBJ1-1 TRBV7-2 NA 15 NA